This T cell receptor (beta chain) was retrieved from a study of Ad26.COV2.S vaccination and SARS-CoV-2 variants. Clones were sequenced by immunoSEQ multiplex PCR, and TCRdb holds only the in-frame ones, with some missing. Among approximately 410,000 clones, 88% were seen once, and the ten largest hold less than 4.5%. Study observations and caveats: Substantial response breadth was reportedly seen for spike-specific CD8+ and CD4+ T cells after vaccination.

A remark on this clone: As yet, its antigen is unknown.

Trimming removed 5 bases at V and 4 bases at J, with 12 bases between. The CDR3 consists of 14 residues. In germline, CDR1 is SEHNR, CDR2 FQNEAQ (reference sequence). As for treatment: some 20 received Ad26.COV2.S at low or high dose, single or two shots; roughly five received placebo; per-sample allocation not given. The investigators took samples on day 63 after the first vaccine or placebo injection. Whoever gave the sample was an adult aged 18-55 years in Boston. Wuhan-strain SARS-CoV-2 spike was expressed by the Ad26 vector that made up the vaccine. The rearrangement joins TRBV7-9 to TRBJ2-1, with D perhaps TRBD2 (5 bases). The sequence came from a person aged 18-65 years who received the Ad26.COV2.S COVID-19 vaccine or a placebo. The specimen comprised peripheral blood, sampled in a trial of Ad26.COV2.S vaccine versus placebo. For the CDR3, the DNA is TGTGCCAGCAGCAAAAGCGGACGGTACAATGAGCAGTTCTTC. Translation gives CASSKSGRYNEQFF.